This T cell receptor (beta chain) was profiled in a study of T cell changes during pregnancy in multiple sclerosis. Germline trimming cut 5 bases from V and 9 bases from J; bases unmatched to any gene: 9. There are 15 residues in the CDR3. Germline CDR1 reads SGHTA; CDR2 reads FQGNSA. Sequenced by immunoSEQ multiplex PCR; TCRdb stores in-frame clones only, minus some. The table has roughly 93,000 clones, approximately 90% seen once; the top ten hold around 1.8%. The chain couples TRBV7-2 to TRBJ1-6; TRBD1 matches 8 bases. The sample in question was peripheral blood, obtained in the first trimester of pregnancy. The sequence derives from a female donor in good health, enrolled as a control in a pregnancy study. CDR3 sequence reads: CASSLQTGDVSPLHF. Written as DNA, the CDR3 is TGTGCCAGCAGCCTTCAGACAGGGGATGTTTCACCCCTCCACTTT.